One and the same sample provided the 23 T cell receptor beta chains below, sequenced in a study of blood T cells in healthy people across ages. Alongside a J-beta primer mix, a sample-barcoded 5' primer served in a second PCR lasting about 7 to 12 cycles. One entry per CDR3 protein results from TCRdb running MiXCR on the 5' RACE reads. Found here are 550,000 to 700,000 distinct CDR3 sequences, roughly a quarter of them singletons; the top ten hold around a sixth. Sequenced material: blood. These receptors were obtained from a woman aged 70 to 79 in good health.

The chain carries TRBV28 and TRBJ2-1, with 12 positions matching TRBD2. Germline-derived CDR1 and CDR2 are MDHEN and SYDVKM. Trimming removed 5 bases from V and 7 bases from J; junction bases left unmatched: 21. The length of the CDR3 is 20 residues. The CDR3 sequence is CASSLTTPMLTSGRRNEQFF. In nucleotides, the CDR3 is TGTGCCAGCAGTCTCACCACGCCCATGTTGACTAGCGGGAGAAGGAATGAGCAGTTCTTC.

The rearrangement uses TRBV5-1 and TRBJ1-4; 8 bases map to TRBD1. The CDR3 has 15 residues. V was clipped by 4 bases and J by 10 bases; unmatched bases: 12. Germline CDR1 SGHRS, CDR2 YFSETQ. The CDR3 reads CASSIGQGGGGKLFF. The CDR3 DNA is TGCGCCAGCAGCATCGGACAGGGCGGTGGGGGAAAACTGTTTTTT.

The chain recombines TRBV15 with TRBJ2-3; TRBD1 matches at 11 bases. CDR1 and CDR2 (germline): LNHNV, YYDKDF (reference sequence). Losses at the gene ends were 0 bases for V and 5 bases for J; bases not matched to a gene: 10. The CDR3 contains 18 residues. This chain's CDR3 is CATSRDRGSGTGGDTQYF. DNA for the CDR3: TGTGCCACCAGCAGAGATCGAGGTAGTGGGACAGGGGGAGATACGCAGTATTTT.

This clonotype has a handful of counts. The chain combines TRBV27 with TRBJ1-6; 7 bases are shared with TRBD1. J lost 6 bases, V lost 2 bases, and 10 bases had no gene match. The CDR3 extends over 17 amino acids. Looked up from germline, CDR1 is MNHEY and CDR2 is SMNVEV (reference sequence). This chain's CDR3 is CASSLKTGYPSNSPLHF. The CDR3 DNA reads TGTGCCAGCAGTTTAAAGACAGGGTATCCCAGTAATTCACCCCTCCACTTT.

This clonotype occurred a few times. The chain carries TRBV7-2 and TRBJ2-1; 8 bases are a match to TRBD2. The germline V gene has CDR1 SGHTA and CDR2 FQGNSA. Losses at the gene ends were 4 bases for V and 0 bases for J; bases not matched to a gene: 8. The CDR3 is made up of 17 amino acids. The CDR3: CASSSRTRGGSYNEQFF. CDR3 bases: TGTGCCAGCAGCTCTAGGACCCGGGGGGGCTCCTACAATGAGCAGTTCTTC.

CDR3 DNA: TGCAGTGCAGGGACAGGGGCCTTCTCGGAGACCCAGTACTTC. Translated: CSAGTGAFSETQYF. The chain couples TRBV20-1 to TRBJ2-5; TRBD1 matches 10 bases. CDR3 size: 14 residues. V gave up 6 bases and J gave up 5 bases; unmatched junction bases: 9. CDR1 is DFQATT and CDR2 is SNEGSKA in the germline V gene (reference sequence).

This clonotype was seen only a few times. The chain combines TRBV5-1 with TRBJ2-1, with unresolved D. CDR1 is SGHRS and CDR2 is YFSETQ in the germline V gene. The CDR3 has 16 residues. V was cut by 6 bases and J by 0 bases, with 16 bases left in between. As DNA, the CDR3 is TGCGCCAGCATGAGGTCTGGCAGCAGCTCCTACAATGAGCAGTTCTTC. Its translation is CASMRSGSSSYNEQFF.

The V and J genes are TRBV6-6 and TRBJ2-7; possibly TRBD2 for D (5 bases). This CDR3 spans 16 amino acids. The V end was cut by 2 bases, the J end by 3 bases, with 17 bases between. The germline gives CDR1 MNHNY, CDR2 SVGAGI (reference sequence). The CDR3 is CASSYLRLADYYEQYF. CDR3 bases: TGTGCCAGCAGTTACCTCAGGCTAGCAGATTACTACGAGCAGTACTTC.

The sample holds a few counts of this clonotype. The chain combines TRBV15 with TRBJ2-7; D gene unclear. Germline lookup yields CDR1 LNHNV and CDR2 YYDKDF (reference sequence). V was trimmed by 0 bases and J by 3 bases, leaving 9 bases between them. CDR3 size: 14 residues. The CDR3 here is CATSREPKFYEQYF. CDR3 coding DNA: TGTGCCACCAGCAGAGAGCCGAAATTCTACGAGCAGTACTTC.

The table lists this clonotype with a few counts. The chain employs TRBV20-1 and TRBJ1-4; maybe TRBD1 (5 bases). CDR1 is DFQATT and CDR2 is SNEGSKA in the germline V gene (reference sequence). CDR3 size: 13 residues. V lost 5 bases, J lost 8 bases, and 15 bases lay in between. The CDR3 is CSAAGQLEEKLFF. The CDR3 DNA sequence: TGCAGTGCTGCAGGGCAATTAGAGGAAAAACTGTTTTTT.

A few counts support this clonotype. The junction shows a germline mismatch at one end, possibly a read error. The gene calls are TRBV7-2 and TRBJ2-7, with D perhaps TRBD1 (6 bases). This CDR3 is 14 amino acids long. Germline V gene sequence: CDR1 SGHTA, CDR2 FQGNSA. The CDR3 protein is CASSFDRQSYEQHF. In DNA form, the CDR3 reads TGTGCCAGCAGCTTCGACAGGCAGTCCTACGAGCAGCACTTC. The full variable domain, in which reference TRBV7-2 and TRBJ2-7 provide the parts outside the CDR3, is GAGVSQSPSNKVTEKGKDVELRCDPISGHTALYWYRQSLGQGLEFLIYFQGNSAPDKSGLPSDRFSAERTGGSVSTLTIQRTQQEDSAVYLCASSFDRQSYEQHFGPGTRLTVT.

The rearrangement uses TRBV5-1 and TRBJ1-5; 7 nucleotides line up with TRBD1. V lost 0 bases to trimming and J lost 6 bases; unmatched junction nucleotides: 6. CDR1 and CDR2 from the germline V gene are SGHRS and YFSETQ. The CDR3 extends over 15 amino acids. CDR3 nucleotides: TGCGCCAGCAGCTTGGAAGGGGGCACCGGTCAGCCCCAGCATTTT. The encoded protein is CASSLEGGTGQPQHF.

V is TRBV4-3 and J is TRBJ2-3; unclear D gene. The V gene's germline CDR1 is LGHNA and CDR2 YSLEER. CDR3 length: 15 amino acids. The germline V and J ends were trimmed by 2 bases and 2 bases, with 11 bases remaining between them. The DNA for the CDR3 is TGCGCCAGCAGCCAAATCTTTAGGGCCACAGATACGCAGTATTTT. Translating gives CASSQIFRATDTQYF.

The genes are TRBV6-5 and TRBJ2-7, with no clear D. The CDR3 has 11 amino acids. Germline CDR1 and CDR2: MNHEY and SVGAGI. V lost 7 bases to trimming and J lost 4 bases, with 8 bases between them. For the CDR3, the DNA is TGTGCCAGCACCCAAGGGTACGAGCAGTACTTC. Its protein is CASTQGYEQYF.

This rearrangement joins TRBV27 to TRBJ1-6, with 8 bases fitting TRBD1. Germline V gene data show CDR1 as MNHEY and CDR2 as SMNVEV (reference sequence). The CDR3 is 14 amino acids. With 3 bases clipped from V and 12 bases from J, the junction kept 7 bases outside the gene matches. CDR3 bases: TGTGCCAGCAGTTTTCTGACAGGGGAGGTACCCCTCCACTTT. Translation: CASSFLTGEVPLHF.

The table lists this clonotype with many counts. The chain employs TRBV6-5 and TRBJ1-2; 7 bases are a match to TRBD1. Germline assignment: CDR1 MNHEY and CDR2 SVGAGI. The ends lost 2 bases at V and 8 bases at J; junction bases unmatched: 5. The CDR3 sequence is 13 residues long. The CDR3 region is CASSYTGAGGYTF. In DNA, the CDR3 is TGTGCCAGCAGTTACACAGGGGCCGGGGGCTACACCTTC.

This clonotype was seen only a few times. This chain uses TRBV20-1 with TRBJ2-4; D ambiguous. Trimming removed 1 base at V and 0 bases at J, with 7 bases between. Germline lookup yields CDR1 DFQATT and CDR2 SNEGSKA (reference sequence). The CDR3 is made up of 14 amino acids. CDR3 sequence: CSARVPLAKNIQYF. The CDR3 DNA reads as TGCAGTGCTAGAGTTCCCTTAGCCAAAAACATTCAGTACTTC.

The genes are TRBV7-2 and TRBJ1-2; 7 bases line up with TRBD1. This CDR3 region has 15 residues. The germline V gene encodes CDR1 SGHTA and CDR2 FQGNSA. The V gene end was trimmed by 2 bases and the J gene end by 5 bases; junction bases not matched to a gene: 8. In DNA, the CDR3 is TGTGCCAGCAGCTTACGGCGACAGGGACGGTATGGCTACACCTTC. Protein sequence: CASSLRRQGRYGYTF.

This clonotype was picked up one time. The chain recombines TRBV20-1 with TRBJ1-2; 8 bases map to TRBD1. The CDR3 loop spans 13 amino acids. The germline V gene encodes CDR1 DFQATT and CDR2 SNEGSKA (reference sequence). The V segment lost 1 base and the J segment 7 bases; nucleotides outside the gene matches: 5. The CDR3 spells CSARGPDRAGYTF. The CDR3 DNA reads TGCAGTGCTAGAGGACCGGACAGGGCTGGCTACACCTTC.

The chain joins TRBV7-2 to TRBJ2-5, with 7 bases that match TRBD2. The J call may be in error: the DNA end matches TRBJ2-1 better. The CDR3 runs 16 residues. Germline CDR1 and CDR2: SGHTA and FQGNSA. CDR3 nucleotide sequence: TGTGCCAGCAGCCTCCGCTTCGCGGGGGAAAACAATGAGCAGTTCTTC. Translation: CASSLRFAGENNEQFF.

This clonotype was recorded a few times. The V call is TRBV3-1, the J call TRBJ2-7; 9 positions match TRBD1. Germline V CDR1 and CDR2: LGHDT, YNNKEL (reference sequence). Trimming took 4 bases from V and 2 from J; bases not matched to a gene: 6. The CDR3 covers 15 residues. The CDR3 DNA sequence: TGTGCCAGCAGCCCATCGACAGGGGGGCCCTACGAGCAGTACTTC. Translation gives CASSPSTGGPYEQYF.

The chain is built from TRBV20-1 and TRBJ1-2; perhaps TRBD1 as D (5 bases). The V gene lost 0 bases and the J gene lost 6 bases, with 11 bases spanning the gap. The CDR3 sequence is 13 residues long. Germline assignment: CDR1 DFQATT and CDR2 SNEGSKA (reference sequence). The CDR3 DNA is TGCAGTGCTAGAGAGTGGGGCCCCGATGGCTACACCTTC. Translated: CSAREWGPDGYTF.

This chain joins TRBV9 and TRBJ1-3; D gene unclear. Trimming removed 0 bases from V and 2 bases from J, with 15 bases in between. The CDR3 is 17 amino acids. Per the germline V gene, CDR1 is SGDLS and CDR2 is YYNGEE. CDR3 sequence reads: CASSVEASGGTGNTIYF. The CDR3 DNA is TGTGCCAGCAGCGTAGAGGCCTCGGGAGGTACTGGAAACACCATATATTTT.